A selection of T cell receptor beta chains follows, all from one sample in a study of post-analysis software for immune sequencing data. TCRdb processed the PCR reads anew with MiXCR; each CDR3 protein has one entry. The data show roughly 870,000 distinct CDR3 sequences, with 53% seen just once and under 6% held by the top ten. Sequences were obtained from blood. The receptors here all came from a girl under 18 with multiple sclerosis. CDR3s include the opening cysteine and the closing phenylalanine or tryptophan. The order of the fields is clone size, D gene, J gene, V gene, CDR3 protein, CDR3 DNA. D genes are given only for firm matches. Part of the rows lack a size; the others show once, few, many or a class for expanded clones.

>few|TRBD1|TRBJ2-5|TRBV18
CASSQGAERYF
TGTGCCAGCTCACAGGGGGCCGAGCGGTACTTC
>.|TRBD1|TRBJ1-2|TRBV6-1
CASSKGQNYGYTF
TGTGCCAGCAGTAAGGGACAGAACTATGGCTACACCTTC
>.|.|TRBJ2-3|TRBV7-9
CASSPSAGSADTQYF
TGTGCCAGCAGCCCCTCCGCCGGGTCCGCGGACACGCAGTATTTT
>.|.|TRBJ2-6|TRBV10-3
CAIGRSSGANVLTF
TGTGCCATTGGACGGTCGTCTGGGGCCAACGTCCTGACTTTC
>.|.|TRBJ2-7|TRBV29-1
CSVDRAGNSYEQYF
TGCAGCGTTGATCGGGCAGGGAACTCCTACGAGCAGTACTTC
>.|TRBD2|TRBJ2-5|TRBV6-5
CASSYSGAGVGETQYF
TGTGCCAGCAGTTACTCGGGAGCGGGAGTGGGGGAGACCCAGTACTTC
>few|.|TRBJ1-1|TRBV7-2
CASRWGRESTEAFF
TGTGCCAGCAGGTGGGGGAGAGAGAGCACTGAAGCTTTCTTT
>.|TRBD2|TRBJ2-3|TRBV20-1
CSATPLAGGPDTQYF
TGCAGTGCCACCCCACTAGCGGGAGGACCAGATACGCAGTATTTT
>.|.|TRBJ2-7|TRBV11-2
CASSLVGRGSYEQYF
TGTGCCAGCAGCTTAGTTGGTAGGGGGAGCTACGAGCAGTACTTC
>few|.|TRBJ2-3|TRBV5-1
CASSPVRADTQYF
TGCGCCAGCAGCCCAGTGAGGGCAGATACGCAGTATTTT
>.|TRBD1|TRBJ2-7|TRBV12-3/TRBV12-4
CASSPADRGRPYEQYF
TGTGCCAGCAGTCCCGCGGACAGGGGGCGCCCCTACGAGCAGTACTTC
>.|.|TRBJ2-1|TRBV14
CASSQISPGQFF
TGTGCCAGCAGCCAAATCTCTCCAGGGCAGTTCTTC
>.|TRBD2|TRBJ2-5|TRBV7-6
CASGSCPSGGLETQYF
TGTGCCAGCGGATCGTGTCCCAGCGGGGGATTGGAGACCCAGTACTTC
>many|.|TRBJ2-3|TRBV29-1
CSVLPGTQGGTQYF
TGCAGCGTATTACCGGGAACCCAAGGTGGTACGCAGTATTTT
>.|.|TRBJ2-7|TRBV7-9
CASSLLGTGHAYEQYF
TGTGCCAGCAGCCTGCTTGGGACGGGCCATGCCTACGAGCAGTACTTC
>few|TRBD2|TRBJ2-6|TRBV7-6
CASSLATSGVHSGANVLTF
TGTGCCAGCAGCTTAGCGACTAGCGGGGTACACTCTGGGGCCAACGTCCTGACTTTC
>.|TRBD2|TRBJ2-3|TRBV6-1
CASSPLAGADPGDTQYF
TGTGCCAGCAGTCCACTAGCGGGGGCCGACCCTGGGGATACGCAGTATTTT
>.|TRBD2|TRBJ2-5|TRBV3-1
CASSQDFGSGGWETQYF
TGTGCCAGCAGCCAAGATTTTGGTAGCGGGGGGTGGGAGACCCAGTACTTC
>.|.|TRBJ2-5|TRBV15
CATSRRRTQETQYF
TGTGCCACCAGCCGGAGACGGACCCAAGAGACCCAGTACTTC
>.|.|TRBJ1-6|TRBV27
CASSLLELRNSPLHF
TGTGCCAGCAGTTTATTGGAACTGCGGAATTCACCCCTCCACTTT
>few|.|TRBJ2-7|TRBV5-1
CASSLSSEISYEQYF
TGCGCCAGCAGCTTGTCGTCGGAAATCTCCTACGAGCAGTACTTC
>.|TRBD1|TRBJ2-5|TRBV10-2
CASSERAGGGETQYF
TGCGCCAGCAGTGAAAGGGCAGGGGGCGGGGAGACCCAGTACTTC
>few|.|TRBJ1-4|TRBV20-1
CSAATNEKLFF
TGCAGTGCTGCAACTAATGAAAAACTGTTTTTT
>.|.|TRBJ2-7|TRBV11-2
CASSPLTARVYEQYF
TGTGCCAGCAGCCCGCTAACGGCAAGGGTCTACGAGCAGTACTTC
>.|.|TRBJ1-1|TRBV29-1
CSVGLSNTEAFF
TGCAGCGTTGGACTATCGAACACTGAAGCTTTCTTT
>few|.|TRBJ2-7|TRBV7-2
CASSHPGQAYEQYF
TGTGCCAGCAGTCATCCGGGGCAGGCATACGAGCAGTACTTC
>.|TRBD2|TRBJ2-5|TRBV29-1
CSVGASSGGWYQETQYF
TGCAGCGTTGGGGCGTCTAGCGGGGGATGGTACCAAGAGACCCAGTACTTC
>.|TRBD2|TRBJ2-1|TRBV5-1
CASSLGLAGGPNYNEQFF
TGCGCCAGCAGCCTGGGACTAGCGGGAGGACCTAATTACAATGAGCAGTTCTTC
>.|.|TRBJ2-5|TRBV9
CASSGSLGTGQYF
TGTGCCAGCAGCGGATCTCTCGGTACCGGGCAGTACTTC
>.|TRBD2|TRBJ2-1|TRBV7-2
CASSHAGTTPYEQFF
TGTGCCAGCAGCCACGCCGGGACTACCCCCTATGAGCAGTTCTTC
>.|TRBD2|TRBJ2-7|TRBV20-1
CSALSSGRSEQYF
TGCAGTGCTTTATCTAGCGGGAGATCCGAGCAGTACTTC
>.|.|TRBJ2-3|TRBV12-5
CASADPRSTDTQYF
TGTGCTAGTGCCGACCCTAGGAGCACAGATACGCAGTATTTT
>.|TRBD2|TRBJ2-1|TRBV12-3/TRBV12-4
CASSASLAGALNEQFF
TGTGCCAGCAGTGCCTCCCTAGCGGGGGCCCTAAATGAGCAGTTCTTC
>.|.|TRBJ2-4|TRBV7-3
CASSLSYRENIQYF
TGTGCCAGCAGCTTAAGTTACAGGGAGAATATTCAGTACTTC
>few|TRBD2|TRBJ2-1|TRBV27
CASSPGTSGRGEQFF
TGTGCCAGCAGCCCCGGGACTAGCGGGAGAGGTGAGCAGTTCTTC
>.|.|TRBJ1-2|TRBV12-3/TRBV12-4
CASSLLVGGALGYTF
TGTGCCAGCAGTTTGCTAGTTGGGGGGGCTCTCGGCTACACCTTC
>.|TRBD1|TRBJ2-5|TRBV10-3
CAISDRTGAQETQYF
TGTGCCATCAGTGACCGGACAGGAGCCCAAGAGACCCAGTACTTC
>.|.|TRBJ2-5|TRBV21-1
CASLGVEETQYF
TGTGCCAGCCTCGGGGTAGAAGAGACCCAGTACTTC
>few|.|TRBJ2-5|TRBV2
CASSILGRETQYF
TGTGCCAGCAGTATTTTAGGGAGAGAGACCCAGTACTTC
>few|TRBD2|TRBJ2-5|TRBV12-3/TRBV12-4
CASSHWGGQETQYF
TGTGCCAGCAGCCACTGGGGGGGCCAAGAGACCCAGTACTTC
>few|.|TRBJ2-1|TRBV20-1
CSARAIRGRENTTYNEQFF
TGCAGTGCTAGAGCCATTCGGGGGCGGGAGAATACCACCTACAATGAGCAGTTCTTC
>.|.|TRBJ2-5|TRBV7-9
CASSYTVSQATQYF
TGTGCCAGCAGCTATACAGTCTCACAAGCGACCCAGTACTTC
>.|TRBD2|TRBJ2-1|TRBV6-5
CASSYRSPGGLAGRYNEQFF
TGTGCCAGCAGTTACCGGTCACCCGGGGGACTAGCGGGCCGCTACAATGAGCAGTTCTTC
>.|TRBD2|TRBJ2-5|TRBV6-1
CASSQARGLIETQYF
TGTGCCAGCAGTCAGGCGCGGGGGTTAATTGAGACCCAGTACTTC